This T cell receptor (beta chain) was recovered during a study of T cell responses to AZD1222 COVID-19 vaccine (dated by TCRdb to the early 2020s). Regarding the research as a whole: A total of 233 trial participants underwent TCR sequencing, of whom about 200 had received two doses of AZD1222 and 26 had received two doses of the MenACWY control vaccine. Enrollment into the trials was organized by age into subgroups of 18-55, 56-69 and 70-plus years, and those subgroups contained approximately 160, 26 and 62 TCR-sequenced participants, respectively. The research as a whole found: After two AZD1222 doses, both the breadth and the depth of spike-specific TCRs were significantly higher than at day 0 and than in MenACWY recipients. The 56-69-year group was small, and its depth increase did not reach significance, likely because of low power. Reportedly, almost half of the unique spike-specific TCRs recognized epitopes lying outside the regions that are mutated in the B.1.351 and B.1.1.7 variants. The whole spike protein was spanned by vaccine-associated CD4 TCRs, and dominant responses were seen in regions 160-218 and 743-854. Most participants were white British and females outnumbered males, and the authors suggested that clonal diversity may have been underestimated. Only five or six AZD1222 recipients were SARS-CoV-2 seropositive at baseline, limiting conclusions about previously exposed vaccinees. Because no day 14 peak-response samples were available, repertoires were characterized only after the peak T cell response.

Including the terminal cysteine and phenylalanine, the CDR3 comprises 21 residues. The DNA shown is the 63-base CDR3, in frame from base 1. Sequences MGHRA (CDR1) and YSYEKL (CDR2) are obtained from the germline V gene. Trimmed from V: 0 bases; trimmed from J: 3 bases; junction bases lacking a gene match: 13. Notes on this clone: Its antigen remains undetermined. Base qualities were left out, and no much larger clone turns up one base away.

In light of the paper, this sample's time point label describes: about 28 days (+/-7) after the second vaccine dose. AZD1222 recipients whose second dose came at about 4 weeks and those whose second dose came at about 12 weeks were combined into one group, since spike-specific TCR depth and breadth did not differ between the two schedules. Vaccinee samples were obtained from the UK trials COV001 and COV002, which included a single-blind randomized controlled phase 2/3 trial of AZD1222 (ChAdOx1 nCoV-19) in healthy adults. Trial participant PBMC samples were collected at day 0 and day 28 after the second dose for TCRbeta chain sequencing. The CDR3 regions of human TCRbeta chains were analyzed by immunosequencing. The authors' pipeline ran thus. Repertoire TCRs were matched against a reference library of SARS-CoV-2-specific TCRs generated with the MIRA antigen-specificity platform. Breadth was defined as the fraction of unique TCRs that were SARS-CoV-2-associated, and depth was defined as the fraction of total T cells that were SARS-CoV-2-associated. Each spike-specific TCR was assigned to its reactive spike region and to a CD4 or CD8 class using the MIRA data. Log10-transformed breadth and depth values were compared by one-way ANOVA with Sidak's multiple comparisons tests. Drawn from immuneACCESS, this table holds only the in-frame rearrangements with V and J called that TCRdb kept. Clones are partly lost; checked studies trace under half to an unresolved V gene and leave the rest unexplained. That table is the source of V, J and clone size, and D and trimming were worked out from the DNA. This sample gives about 150,000 clones in total; 80% to 95% of them show up just once. In total, the top ten clones hold under 4% of the sample.

Sequences were derived from peripheral blood, sampled 28 days after the second AZD1222 dose. The sequence was collected from an adult who received the AZD1222 COVID-19 vaccine. The chain is made from TRBV4-1 and TRBJ2-1, with 14 central nucleotides matching TRBD2. In nucleotides, the sequence is TGCGCCAGCAGCCAAGATTCCCCCCGGGGACTAGCGGGAGCGGGCTACAATGAGCAGTTCTTC. Its coded protein is CASSQDSPRGLAGAGYNEQFF.